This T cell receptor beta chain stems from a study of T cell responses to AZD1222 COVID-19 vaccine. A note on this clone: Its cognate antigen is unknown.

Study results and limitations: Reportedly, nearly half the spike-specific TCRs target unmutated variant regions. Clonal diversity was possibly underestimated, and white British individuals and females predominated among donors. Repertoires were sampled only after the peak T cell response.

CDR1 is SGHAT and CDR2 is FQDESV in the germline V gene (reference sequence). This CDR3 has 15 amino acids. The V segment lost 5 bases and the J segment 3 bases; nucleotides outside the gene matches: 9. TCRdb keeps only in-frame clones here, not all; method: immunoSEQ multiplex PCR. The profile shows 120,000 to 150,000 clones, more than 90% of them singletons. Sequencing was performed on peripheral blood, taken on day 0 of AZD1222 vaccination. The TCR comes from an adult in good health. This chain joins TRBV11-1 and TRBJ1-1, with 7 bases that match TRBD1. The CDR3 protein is CASSDTTGSHTEAFF. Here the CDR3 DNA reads TGTGCCAGCAGCGACACGACAGGGTCTCACACTGAAGCTTTCTTT.